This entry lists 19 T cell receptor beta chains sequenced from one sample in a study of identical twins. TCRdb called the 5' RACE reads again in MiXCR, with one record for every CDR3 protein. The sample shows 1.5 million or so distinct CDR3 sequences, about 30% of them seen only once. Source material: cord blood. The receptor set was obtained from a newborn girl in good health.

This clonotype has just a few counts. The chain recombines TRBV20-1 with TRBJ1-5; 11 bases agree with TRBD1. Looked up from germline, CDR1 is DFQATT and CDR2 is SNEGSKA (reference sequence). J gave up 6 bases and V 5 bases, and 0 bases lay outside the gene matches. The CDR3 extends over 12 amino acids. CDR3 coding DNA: TGCAGTGCTGGGACAGGGGGTCAGCCCCAGCATTTT. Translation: CSAGTGGQPQHF.

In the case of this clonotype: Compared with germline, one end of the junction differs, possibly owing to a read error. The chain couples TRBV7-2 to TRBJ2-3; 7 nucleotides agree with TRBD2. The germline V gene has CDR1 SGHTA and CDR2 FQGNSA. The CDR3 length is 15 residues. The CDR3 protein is CACSLGTGGGATQYF. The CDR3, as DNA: TGTGCCTGCAGCTTAGGAACTGGGGGAGGGGCTACGCAGTATTTT.

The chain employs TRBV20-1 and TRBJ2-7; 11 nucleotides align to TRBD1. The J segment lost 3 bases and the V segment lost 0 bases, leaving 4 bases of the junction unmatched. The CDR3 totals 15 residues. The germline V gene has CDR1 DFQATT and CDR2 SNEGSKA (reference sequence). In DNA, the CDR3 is TGCAGTGCTAGAGATAGGGGGACAGGGGGCTACGAGCAGTACTTC. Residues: CSARDRGTGGYEQYF.

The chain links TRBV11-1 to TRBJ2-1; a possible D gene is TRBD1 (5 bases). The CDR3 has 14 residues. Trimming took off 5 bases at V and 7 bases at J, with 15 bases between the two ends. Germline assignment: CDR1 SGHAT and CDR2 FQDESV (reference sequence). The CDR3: CASSHETVYNEQFF. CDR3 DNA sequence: TGTGCCAGCAGCCATGAGACAGTTTATAATGAGCAGTTCTTC.

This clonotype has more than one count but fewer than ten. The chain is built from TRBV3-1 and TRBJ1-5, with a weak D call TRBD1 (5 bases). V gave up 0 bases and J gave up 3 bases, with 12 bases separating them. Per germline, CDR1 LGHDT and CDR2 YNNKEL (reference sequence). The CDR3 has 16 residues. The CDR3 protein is CASSQEPLGPNQPQHF. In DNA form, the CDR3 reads TGTGCCAGCAGCCAAGAACCCCTGGGGCCCAATCAGCCCCAGCATTTT. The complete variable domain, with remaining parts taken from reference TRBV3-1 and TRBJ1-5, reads DTAVSQTPKYLVTQMGNDKSIKCEQNLGHDTMYWYKQDSKKFLKIMFSYNNKELIINETVPNRFSPKSPDKAHLNLHINSLELGDSAVYFCASSQEPLGPNQPQHFGDGTRLSIL.

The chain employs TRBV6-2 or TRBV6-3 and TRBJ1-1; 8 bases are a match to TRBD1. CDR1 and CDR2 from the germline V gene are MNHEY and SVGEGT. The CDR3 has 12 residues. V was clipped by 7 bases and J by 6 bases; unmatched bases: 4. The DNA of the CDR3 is TGTGCCAGCAATCAGGACAGGGCTGAAGCTTTCTTT. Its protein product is CASNQDRAEAFF.

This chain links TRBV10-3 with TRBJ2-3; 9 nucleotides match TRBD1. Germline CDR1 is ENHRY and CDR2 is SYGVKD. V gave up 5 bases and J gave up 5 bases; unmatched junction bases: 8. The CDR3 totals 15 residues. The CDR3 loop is CAISSGQGKGDTQYF. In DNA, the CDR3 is TGTGCCATCAGTTCAGGACAGGGGAAGGGAGATACGCAGTATTTT.

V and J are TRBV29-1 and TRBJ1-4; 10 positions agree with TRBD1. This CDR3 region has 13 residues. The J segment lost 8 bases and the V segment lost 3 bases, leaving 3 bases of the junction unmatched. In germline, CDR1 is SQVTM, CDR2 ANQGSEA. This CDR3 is CSVDGQGEEKLFF. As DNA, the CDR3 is TGCAGCGTTGACGGACAGGGGGAAGAAAAACTGTTTTTT. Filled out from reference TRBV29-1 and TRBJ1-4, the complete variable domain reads SAVISQKPSRDICQRGTSLTIQCQVDSQVTMMFWYRQQPGQSLTLIATANQGSEATYESGFVIDKFPISRPNLTFSTLTVSNMSPEDSSIYLCSVDGQGEEKLFFGSGTQLSVL.

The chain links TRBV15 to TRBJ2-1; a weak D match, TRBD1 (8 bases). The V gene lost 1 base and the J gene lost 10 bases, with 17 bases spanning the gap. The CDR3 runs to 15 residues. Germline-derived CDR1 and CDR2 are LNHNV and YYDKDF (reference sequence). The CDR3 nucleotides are TGTGCCACCAGCAGAGCCAGCGGGACAGGCTGGGAGCAGTTCTTC. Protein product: CATSRASGTGWEQFF.

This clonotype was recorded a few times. CDR3: CSARDLGYLPYEQYF. The CDR3 DNA is TGCAGTGCTAGAGATCTCGGCTATCTTCCCTACGAGCAGTACTTC. The chain couples TRBV20-1 to TRBJ2-7, with D hard to call. CDR1 is DFQATT and CDR2 is SNEGSKA in the germline V gene (reference sequence). The CDR3 is 15 amino acids. V was trimmed by 0 bases and J by 2 bases, leaving 14 bases between them.

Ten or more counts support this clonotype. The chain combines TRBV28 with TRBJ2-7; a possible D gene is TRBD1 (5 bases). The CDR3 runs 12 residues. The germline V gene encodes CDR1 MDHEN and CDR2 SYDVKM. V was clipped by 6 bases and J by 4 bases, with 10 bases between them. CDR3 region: CASRPQGYEQYF. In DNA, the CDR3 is TGTGCCAGCAGACCCCAGGGTTACGAGCAGTACTTC.

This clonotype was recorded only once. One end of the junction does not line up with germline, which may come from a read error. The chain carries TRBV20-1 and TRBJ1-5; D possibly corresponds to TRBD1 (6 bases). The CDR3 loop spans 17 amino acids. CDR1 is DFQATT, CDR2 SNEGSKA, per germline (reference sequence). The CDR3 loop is CSASAQDSPPRNQPQPF. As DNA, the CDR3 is TGCAGTGCTAGCGCCCAGGACAGCCCGCCCCGTAATCAGCCCCAGCCTTTT.

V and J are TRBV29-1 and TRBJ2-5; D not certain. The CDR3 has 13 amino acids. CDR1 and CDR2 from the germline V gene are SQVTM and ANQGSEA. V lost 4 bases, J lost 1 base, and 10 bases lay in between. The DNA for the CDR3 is TGCAGCGTTGGCTTACAGTCCCAAGAGACCCAGTACTTC. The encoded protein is CSVGLQSQETQYF.

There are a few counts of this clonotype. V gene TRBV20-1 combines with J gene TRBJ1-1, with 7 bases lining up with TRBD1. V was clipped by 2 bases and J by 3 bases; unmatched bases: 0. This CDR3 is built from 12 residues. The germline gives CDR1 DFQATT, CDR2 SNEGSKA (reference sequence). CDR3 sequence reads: CSARRGHTEAFF. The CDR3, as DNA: TGCAGTGCTAGAAGGGGGCACACTGAAGCTTTCTTT.

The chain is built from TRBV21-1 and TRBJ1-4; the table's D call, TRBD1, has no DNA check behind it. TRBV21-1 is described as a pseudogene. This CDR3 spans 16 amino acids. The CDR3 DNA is TGTGCCAGCAGCAAAGCGCGAAGGGCAGGGAATGAAAAACTGTTTTTT. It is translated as CASSKARRAGNEKLFF.

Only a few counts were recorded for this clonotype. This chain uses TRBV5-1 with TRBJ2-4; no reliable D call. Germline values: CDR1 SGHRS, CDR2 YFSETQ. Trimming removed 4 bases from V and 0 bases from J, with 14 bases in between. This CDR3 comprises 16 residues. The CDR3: CASSPLADEAKNIQYF. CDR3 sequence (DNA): TGCGCCAGCAGCCCCCTGGCGGACGAAGCCAAAAACATTCAGTACTTC.

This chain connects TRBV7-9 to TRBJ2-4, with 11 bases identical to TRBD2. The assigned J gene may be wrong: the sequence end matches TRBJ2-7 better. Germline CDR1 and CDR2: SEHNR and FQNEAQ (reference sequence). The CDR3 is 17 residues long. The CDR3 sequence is CASSPFEVASGRYEQYF. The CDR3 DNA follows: TGTGCCAGCAGTCCTTTCGAGGTCGCTAGCGGGAGGTACGAGCAGTACTTC.

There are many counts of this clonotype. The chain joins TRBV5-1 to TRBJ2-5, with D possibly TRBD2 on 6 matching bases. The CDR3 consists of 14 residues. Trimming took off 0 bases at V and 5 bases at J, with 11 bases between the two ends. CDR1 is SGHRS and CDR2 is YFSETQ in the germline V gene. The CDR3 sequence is CASSLESGRETQYF. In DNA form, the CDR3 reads TGCGCCAGCAGCTTGGAGTCAGGGAGGGAGACCCAGTACTTC.

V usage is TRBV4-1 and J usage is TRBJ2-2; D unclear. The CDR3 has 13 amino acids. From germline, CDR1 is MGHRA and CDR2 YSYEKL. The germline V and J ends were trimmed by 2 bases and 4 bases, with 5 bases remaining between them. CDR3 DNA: TGCGCCAGCAGCCAATTAATCACCGGGGAGCTGTTTTTT. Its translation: CASSQLITGELFF.